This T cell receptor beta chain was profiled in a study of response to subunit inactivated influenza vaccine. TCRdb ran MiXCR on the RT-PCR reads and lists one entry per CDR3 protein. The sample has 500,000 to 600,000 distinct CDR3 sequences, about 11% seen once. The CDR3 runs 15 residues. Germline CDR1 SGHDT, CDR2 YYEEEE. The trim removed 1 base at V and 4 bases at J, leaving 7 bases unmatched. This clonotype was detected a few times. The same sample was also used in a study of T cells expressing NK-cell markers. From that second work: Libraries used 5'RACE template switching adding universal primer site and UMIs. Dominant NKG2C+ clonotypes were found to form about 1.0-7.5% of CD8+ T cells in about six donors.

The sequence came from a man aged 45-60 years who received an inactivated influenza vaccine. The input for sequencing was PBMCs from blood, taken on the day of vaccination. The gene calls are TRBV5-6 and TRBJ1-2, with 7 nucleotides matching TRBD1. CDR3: CASSLLGQTIYGYTF. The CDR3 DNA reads TGTGCCAGCAGCTTGCTGGGACAGACGATCTATGGCTACACCTTC. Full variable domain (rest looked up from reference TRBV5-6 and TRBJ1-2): DAGVTQSPTHLIKTRGQQVTLRCSPKSGHDTVSWYQQALGQGPQFIFQYYEEEERQRGNFPDRFSGHQFPNYSSELNVNALLLGDSALYLCASSLLGQTIYGYTFGSGTRLTVV.